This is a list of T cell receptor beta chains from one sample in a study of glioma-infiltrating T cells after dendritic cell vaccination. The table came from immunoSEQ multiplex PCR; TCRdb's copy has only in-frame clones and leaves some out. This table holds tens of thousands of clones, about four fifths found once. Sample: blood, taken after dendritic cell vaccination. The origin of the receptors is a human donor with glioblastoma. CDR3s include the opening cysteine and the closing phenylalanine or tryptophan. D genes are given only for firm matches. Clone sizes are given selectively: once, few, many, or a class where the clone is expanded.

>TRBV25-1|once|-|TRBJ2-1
TGTGCCAGCAGTGACAGGGGGGCGCCCTATGAGCAGTTCTTC
CASSDRGAPYEQFF
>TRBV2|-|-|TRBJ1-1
TGTGCCAGCAGTGAACGGACAGTAGTTAACACTGAAGCTTTCTTT
CASSERTVVNTEAFF
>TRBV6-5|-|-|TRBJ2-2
TGTGCCAGCAGTTACTCGAGGAGGGGGCGGGACGGGGAGCTGTTTTTT
CASSYSRRGRDGELFF
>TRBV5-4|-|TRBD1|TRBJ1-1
TGTGCCAGCAGCCCGACAGGGGGGGACACTGAAGCTTTCTTT
CASSPTGGDTEAFF
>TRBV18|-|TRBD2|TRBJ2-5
TGTGCCAGCTCACCCGGGCTAGCGGAACTCCAAGAGACCCAGTACTTC
CASSPGLAELQETQYF
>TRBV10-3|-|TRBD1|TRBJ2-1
TGTGCCATCAGTGAGGACAGGGGGCGAAATGAGCAGTTCTTC
CAISEDRGRNEQFF
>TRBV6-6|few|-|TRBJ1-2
TGTGCCAGCAGTTACCACACAGAGTCCTATGGCTACACCTTC
CASSYHTESYGYTF
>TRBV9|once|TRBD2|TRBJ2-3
TGTGCCAGCAGCCACCGCGCGGGGGGGCCCAGTCAAGCAGATACGCAGTATTTT
CASSHRAGGPSQADTQYF
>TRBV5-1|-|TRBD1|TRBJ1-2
TGCGCCAGCAGCTTGGAGGGGACAGCTTCCAACTATGGCTACACCTTC
CASSLEGTASNYGYTF
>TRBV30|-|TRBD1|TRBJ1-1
TGTGCCTGGAGTGTAGACAGGGGCACTGAAGCTTTCTTT
CAWSVDRGTEAFF
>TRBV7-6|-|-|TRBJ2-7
TGTGCCAGCAGCTTAGGCGGGGGCCAGACCTACGAGCAGTACTTC
CASSLGGGQTYEQYF
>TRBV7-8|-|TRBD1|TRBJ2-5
TGTGCCAGCAGCTTAGGGGACAGGGCAATTTGGGAGACCCAGTACTTC
CASSLGDRAIWETQYF
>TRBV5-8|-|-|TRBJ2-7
TGTGCCAGCAGCCGCGGGGCGGACTCCTACGAGCAGTACTTC
CASSRGADSYEQYF
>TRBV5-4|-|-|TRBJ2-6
TGTGCCAGCAGCTCTGCGGGGGCCAACGTCCTGACTTTC
CASSSAGANVLTF
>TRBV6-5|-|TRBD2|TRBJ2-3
TGTGCCAGCAGTTACGCCCTAGCGGGGGGGACAGATACGCAGTATTTT
CASSYALAGGTDTQYF
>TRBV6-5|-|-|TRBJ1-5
TGTGCCAGCAGTTACACGGGGGTCAATCAGCCCCAGCATTTT
CASSYTGVNQPQHF
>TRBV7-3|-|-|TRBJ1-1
TGTGCCAGCAGCCCCGGCGGGGGTGAAGCTTTCTTT
CASSPGGGEAFF
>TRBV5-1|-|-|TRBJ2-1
TGCGCCAGCAGCTTGGTACAGTCCTCCTACAATGAGCAGTTCTTC
CASSLVQSSYNEQFF
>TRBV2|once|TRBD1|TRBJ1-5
TGTGCCAGCAGTTGGGACAGCTCAAATCAGCCCCAGCATTTT
CASSWDSSNQPQHF
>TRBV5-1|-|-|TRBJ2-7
TGCGCCAGCAGCCCGACCGGGACACCTACCTACGAGCAGTACTTC
CASSPTGTPTYEQYF
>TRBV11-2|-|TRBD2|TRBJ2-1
TGTGCCAGCAGCTTAGTGACTAGCGGGGCGTCCTACAATGAGCAGTTCTTC
CASSLVTSGASYNEQFF
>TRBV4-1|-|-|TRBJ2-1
TGCGCCAGCAGCCAAGATCCGGTTATCCCCCCGTTCTTC
CASSQDPVIPPFF
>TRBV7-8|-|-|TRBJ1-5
TGTGCCAGCAGCTTATCGGGAAATCAGCCCCAGCATTTT
CASSLSGNQPQHF
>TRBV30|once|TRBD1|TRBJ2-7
TGTGCCTGGAGCGTTCCGGGGACAGACCGTCGTGACGAGCAGTACTTC
CAWSVPGTDRRDEQYF
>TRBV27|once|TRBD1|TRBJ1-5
TGTGCCAGCAGTTTAAAAGGGACAGGGGAACAGCCCCAGCATTTT
CASSLKGTGEQPQHF
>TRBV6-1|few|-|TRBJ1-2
TGTGCCAGCAGCGAAAGCGGCTATGGCTACACCTTC
CASSESGYGYTF
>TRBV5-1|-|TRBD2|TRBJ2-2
TGCGCCAGCAGCCGGACTAGCGGAAACACCGGGGAGCTGTTTTTT
CASSRTSGNTGELFF
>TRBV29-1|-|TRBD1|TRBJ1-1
TGCAGCGGAAAGACAGGGGCAAACACTGAAGCTTTCTTT
CSGKTGANTEAFF